Shown below are 16 T cell receptor beta chains from a single sample sequenced in a study of OX40 agonist ivuxolimab in advanced cancers. Some clones are missing from TCRdb's copy, which holds only in-frame ones; the method was immunoSEQ multiplex PCR. The sample has roughly 13,000 clones, 70% to 80% seen once. Sequenced material: CD4+ or CD8+ T cells sorted from blood, taken in a trial of the OX40 agonist ivuxolimab. The receptors stem from an adult with an advanced solid tumor such as melanoma, head and neck, liver or kidney cancer.

This clone is medium-sized (0.01 to 0.1%) by share. The rearrangement joins TRBV6-5 to TRBJ2-7, with D unclear. This CDR3 is built from 14 residues. Germline CDR1 MNHEY, CDR2 SVGAGI. The V end lost 0 bases, the J end lost 0 bases, and 6 bases lay between the germline ends. The chain's CDR3 is CASSYSSDSYEQYF. CDR3 DNA: TGTGCCAGCAGTTACTCGTCCGACTCCTACGAGCAGTACTTC.

This clone turned up a few times. The V call is TRBV2, the J call TRBJ1-2; 10 bases map to TRBD1. Unmatched junction bases numbered 11, after V lost 4 bases and J lost 6 bases. This CDR3 region has 16 residues. Germline V lookup: CDR1 SNHLY, CDR2 FYNNEI. The CDR3 nucleotides read TGTGCCAGCAGTGTCCTGGGACAGGGGATTCAGGATGGCTACACCTTC. Amino acid sequence: CASSVLGQGIQDGYTF.

In nucleotides, the CDR3 is TGCGCCAGCAGTGAGTCTAGGACAGGGTGGACTGAAGCTTTCTTT. Protein: CASSESRTGWTEAFF. This chain connects TRBV10-2 to TRBJ1-1, with 8 bases aligning to TRBD1. Germline CDR1 is WSHSY and CDR2 is SAAADI. CDR3 length equals 15 residues. V was clipped by 0 bases and J by 5 bases; unmatched bases: 5.

The chain employs TRBV9 and TRBJ2-1; TRBD1 matches at 7 bases. Germline CDR1 is SGDLS and CDR2 is YYNGEE. V was pared by 3 bases and J by 2 bases, with 5 bases of the junction left unmatched. The CDR3 runs to 15 residues. The CDR3 DNA is TGTGCCAGCAGCGCACACAGGGGCCCCTACAATGAGCAGTTCTTC. It yields the protein CASSAHRGPYNEQFF.

V gene TRBV5-4 combines with J gene TRBJ2-5; 10 bases align to TRBD1. The J segment lost 5 bases and the V segment lost 2 bases, leaving 9 bases of the junction unmatched. The CDR3 is 16 amino acids. Germline V gene data show CDR1 as SGHNT and CDR2 as YYREEE (reference sequence). Written as DNA, the CDR3 is TGTGCCAGCAGCTTTTCGACGACAGGGGGCGCGGAGACCCAGTACTTC. Residues: CASSFSTTGGAETQYF.

This clone has a handful of counts. V and J are TRBV4-1 and TRBJ1-1, with D perhaps TRBD1 (6 bases). The V gene's germline CDR1 is MGHRA and CDR2 YSYEKL. V dropped 6 bases and J dropped 4 bases, with 15 bases sitting between them. The CDR3 covers 14 residues. The CDR3 DNA sequence: TGCGCCAGCAGTCAAAAGGGGGGGACCACTGAAGCTTTCTTT. It yields the protein CASSQKGGTTEAFF.

The chain recombines TRBV11-2 with TRBJ1-4; 7 bases fit TRBD1. The V gene end was trimmed by 5 bases and the J gene end by 8 bases; junction bases not matched to a gene: 8. Germline CDR1 reads SGHAT; CDR2 reads FQNNGV. CDR3 size: 14 residues. CDR3 coding DNA: TGTGCCAGCAGCCCAGGGGGGATCAAGGAAAAACTGTTTTTT. It yields the protein CASSPGGIKEKLFF.

The chain uses TRBV12-5 and TRBJ1-5; D is possibly TRBD1 (5 bases). The CDR3 covers 16 residues. Germline V gene lookup returns CDR1 LGHNT and CDR2 FRNRAP. With 6 bases removed from V and 9 bases from J, the gap between germline ends came to 24 bases. CDR3 residues: CASGSRDEGRRGPQHF. CDR3 bases: TGTGCTAGTGGGTCCCGGGACGAAGGTCGACGGGGGCCCCAGCATTTT.

The V and J genes are TRBV7-9 and TRBJ2-1, with unresolved D. Germline assignment: CDR1 SEHNR and CDR2 FQNEAQ (reference sequence). Trimming stripped 9 bases from V and 6 bases from J, with 15 bases between. CDR3 size: 13 residues. CDR3 nucleotide sequence: TGTGCCAGTCTGGGGTGGTCATCCAATGAGCAGTTCTTC. This encodes CASLGWSSNEQFF.

This chain joins TRBV13 and TRBJ2-7; 8 nucleotides line up with TRBD1. The germline V gene has CDR1 PRHDT and CDR2 FYEKMQ (reference sequence). V gave up 5 bases and J gave up 2 bases; unmatched junction bases: 8. The CDR3 consists of 15 residues. The CDR3 sequence: CASSPRDRLTYEQYF. CDR3 sequence (DNA): TGTGCCAGCAGCCCGAGGGACAGGTTGACCTACGAGCAGTACTTC. The whole variable domain, filled in from reference TRBV13 and TRBJ2-7, reads AAGVIQSPRHLIKEKRETATLKCYPIPRHDTVYWYQQGPGQDPQFLISFYEKMQSDKGSIPDRFSAQQFSDYHSELNMSSLELGDSALYFCASSPRDRLTYEQYFGPGTRLTVT.

This chain links TRBV27 with TRBJ1-2; D not resolved. V was trimmed by 4 bases and J by 7 bases, leaving 13 bases between them. The CDR3 loop spans 13 amino acids. Germline loops: CDR1 MNHEY, CDR2 SMNVEV (reference sequence). The CDR3 bases are TGTGCCAGCAGTTCCCGACAAAATCCTGGCTACACCTTC. Its protein is CASSSRQNPGYTF.

The V call is TRBV29-1, the J call TRBJ2-1, with TRBD1 as a possible D gene (6 bases). The germline CDR1 and CDR2 sequences are SQVTM and ANQGSEA. With 6 bases removed from V and 12 bases from J, the gap between germline ends came to 18 bases. The CDR3 contains 12 residues. CDR3 region: CSVDPPGAGQFF. Written as DNA, the CDR3 is TGCAGCGTCGACCCTCCAGGGGCTGGGCAGTTCTTC.

By share, this clone ranks as medium-sized. The chain is built from TRBV25-1 and TRBJ1-2; D is unresolved. The CDR3 length is 14 residues. The ends were cut back, 5 bases at V and 4 bases at J, with 14 bases in the middle. Germline assignment: CDR1 MGHDK and CDR2 SYGVNS. The DNA for the CDR3 is TGTGCCAGCAGTTTTGGAGGGTCTTTCTATGGCTACACCTTC. Protein product: CASSFGGSFYGYTF.

V and J are TRBV7-9 and TRBJ1-4; TRBD1 agrees at 7 bases. Per germline, CDR1 SEHNR and CDR2 FQNEAQ (reference sequence). Losses at the gene ends were 6 bases for V and 7 bases for J; bases not matched to a gene: 11. This CDR3 is built from 15 residues. This CDR3 is CASSSTGEYGEKLFF. CDR3 nucleotide sequence: TGTGCCAGCAGTTCAACAGGGGAGTACGGTGAAAAACTGTTTTTT.

This clone was seen a few times. The chain combines TRBV5-4 with TRBJ1-4; no clear D gene. CDR1 and CDR2 from the germline V gene are SGHNT and YYREEE (reference sequence). This CDR3 is built from 14 residues. The V gene lost 2 bases and the J gene lost 0 bases, with 5 bases spanning the gap. CDR3 in DNA: TGTGCCAGCAGCTTCATTGCAACTAATGAAAAACTGTTTTTT. This translates into CASSFIATNEKLFF.

In this sample, this clone is medium-sized (0.01 to 0.1%). V usage is TRBV7-9 and J usage is TRBJ1-1; 9 bases match TRBD1. CDR1 and CDR2 from the germline V gene are SEHNR and FQNEAQ (reference sequence). Unmatched junction bases numbered 7, after V lost 5 bases and J lost 3 bases. The length of the CDR3 is 15 residues. The CDR3 bases are TGTGCCAGCAGCCCACGGGGACAGGGATACACTGAAGCTTTCTTT. Residues: CASSPRGQGYTEAFF.